These 27 T cell receptor beta chains were sequenced from one sample in a study of blood T cells in healthy people across ages. Combining a sample-barcoded 5' primer with a J-beta primer mix, a second PCR ran for roughly 6 to 11 cycles. TCRdb ran MiXCR on the 5' RACE reads and lists one entry per CDR3 protein. The sample has some 730,000 distinct CDR3 sequences; 22% are singletons. Sequenced material: blood. The receptors shown here come from a man aged 70 or older in good health.

The CDR3 reads CASSPLGGLPYF. The CDR3 region has the DNA TGTGCCAGCAGCCCGCTGGGAGGGCTACCGTATTTT. The chain carries TRBV28 and TRBJ2-3; 7 bases line up with TRBD2. Germline loops: CDR1 MDHEN, CDR2 SYDVKM. The CDR3 loop spans 12 amino acids. Trimming at V came to 6 bases and at J to 14 bases, leaving 11 bases not matched to a gene.

The chain uses TRBV5-1 and TRBJ1-6; D remains unclear. Germline loops: CDR1 SGHRS, CDR2 YFSETQ. V was pared by 6 bases and J by 10 bases, with 14 bases between. The CDR3 runs 13 residues. The CDR3 sequence is CASKFGVESPLHF. CDR3 coding DNA: TGCGCCAGCAAATTCGGGGTTGAATCACCCCTCCACTTT.

The chain carries TRBV9 and TRBJ2-7, with D possibly being TRBD1 (5 bases). The CDR3 runs 13 residues. V was pared by 1 base and J by 3 bases, with 8 bases between. Germline V gene data show CDR1 as SGDLS and CDR2 as YYNGEE. The CDR3 region has the DNA TGTGCCAGCAGCGTATTAGACAGCTACGAGCAGTACGTC. This gives the protein CASSVLDSYEQYV.

In this sample, this clonotype turned up a few times. The chain is built from TRBV6-5 and TRBJ1-2, with D uncertain. V was shortened by 6 bases and J by 5 bases, with 19 bases between the two germline ends. This CDR3 is 15 amino acids long. Germline V CDR1 and CDR2: MNHEY, SVGAGI. DNA for the CDR3: TGTGCCAGCAGCCTCGGACGGTCGGACGGTTATGGCTACACCTTC. It codes for CASSLGRSDGYGYTF.

This clonotype was seen a handful of times. V is TRBV9 and J is TRBJ2-7; D remains ambiguous. The germline V gene encodes CDR1 SGDLS and CDR2 YYNGEE. V dropped 8 bases and J dropped 2 bases, with 2 bases sitting between them. CDR3 length: 9 amino acids. The CDR3 reads CARAYEQYV. The CDR3 DNA follows: TGTGCCAGAGCCTACGAGCAGTACGTC.

This clonotype has just a few counts. J is TRBJ2-3 and V is TRBV4-3; D is undetermined. Germline V CDR1 and CDR2: LGHNA, YSLEER. V gave up 1 base and J gave up 4 bases, with 9 bases separating them. The CDR3 runs 14 residues. The CDR3 region is CASSQGWQADTQYF. The CDR3 DNA sequence: TGCGCCAGCAGCCAAGGCTGGCAGGCAGATACGCAGTATTTT.

In its sample, this clonotype was seen a few times. The CDR3 spells CASSLSPLSPQHF. Written as DNA, the CDR3 is TGTGCCAGCAGTTTATCTCCCTTATCGCCCCAGCATTTT. This chain joins TRBV27 and TRBJ1-5; D is unclear. Germline V lookup: CDR1 MNHEY, CDR2 SMNVEV (reference sequence). The CDR3 has 13 amino acids. Trimming cost V 0 bases and J 9 bases, with 9 bases left between them.

This clonotype appeared a few times. The chain combines TRBV7-2 with TRBJ2-1; D call uncertain. The CDR3 has 15 amino acids. Deletions cut 5 bases from V and 3 bases from J, with 14 bases between. The germline CDR1 and CDR2 sequences are SGHTA and FQGNSA. DNA of the CDR3: TGTGCCAGCAGCGATGACTCCGATCACTACAATGAGCAGTTCTTC. As protein: CASSDDSDHYNEQFF.

This clonotype has ten or more counts. J is TRBJ2-3 and V is TRBV12-3 or TRBV12-4; a weak D match, TRBD2 (5 bases). The CDR3 is made up of 12 amino acids. With 3 bases removed from V and 7 bases from J, the gap between germline ends came to 8 bases. DNA for the CDR3: TGTGCCAGCAGTTTCTCGGGAAATACGCAGTATTTT. It codes for CASSFSGNTQYF.

In DNA, the CDR3 is TGTGCCAGCAGCCCGACAGGGTTAAATTCACCCCTCCACTTT. Its translation is CASSPTGLNSPLHF. The genes are TRBV12-3 or TRBV12-4 and TRBJ1-6; TRBD1 aligns across 7 bases. The V gene end was trimmed by 6 bases and the J gene end by 7 bases; junction bases not matched to a gene: 6. The CDR3 covers 14 residues.

The chain combines TRBV7-3 with TRBJ2-3; D is unresolved. The CDR3 covers 14 residues. V was cut by 11 bases and J by 1 base, with 16 bases left in between. Germline CDR1 and CDR2: SGHTA and FQGTGA. In DNA, the CDR3 is TGTGCCGTCCAAAAAGAGCGCCGCACAGATACGCAGTATTTT. Encoded protein: CAVQKERRTDTQYF. Complete variable domain (other parts from reference TRBV7-3 and TRBJ2-3): GAGVSQTPSNKVTEKGKYVELRCDPISGHTALYWYRQSLGQGPEFLIYFQGTGAADDSGLPNDRFFAVRPEGSVSTLKIQRTERGDSAVYLCAVQKERRTDTQYFGPGTRLTVL.

The J gene is TRBJ1-2, the V gene TRBV7-9, with D maybe TRBD1 (5 bases). The CDR3 sequence is 17 residues long. The germline V gene has CDR1 SEHNR and CDR2 FQNEAQ (reference sequence). Trimming shortened V by 1 base and J by 0 bases, and 15 bases separated the two germline ends. For the CDR3, the DNA is TGTGCCAGCAGCTTAGATCTGCGGGACGCCGCTAACTATGGCTACACCTTC. Its protein product is CASSLDLRDAANYGYTF.

This clonotype was counted only a few times. In nucleotides, the CDR3 is TGTGCCAGCAGCTTAGGCGGAGGTTTTGCAGCGGGGAGCTCCTACGAGCAGTACTTC. This sequence encodes CASSLGGGFAAGSSYEQYF. The chain recombines TRBV11-2 with TRBJ2-7; TRBD2 matches 7 bases. V shed 1 base, J shed 0 bases, and the junction held 15 bases outside the gene matches. Germline CDR1 is SGHAT and CDR2 is FQNNGV. This CDR3 spans 19 amino acids.

This clonotype was counted a few times. This rearrangement joins TRBV6-5 to TRBJ2-5; 8 bases agree with TRBD1. In germline, CDR1 is MNHEY, CDR2 SVGAGI. This CDR3 has 17 residues. The V gene end was trimmed by 0 bases and the J gene end by 6 bases; junction bases not matched to a gene: 12. The CDR3 loop is CASSYSAFGQGGQTQYF. The DNA of the CDR3 is TGTGCCAGCAGTTACTCCGCCTTCGGACAGGGCGGCCAGACCCAGTACTTC.

The gene calls are TRBV27 and TRBJ1-5; 8 nucleotides align to TRBD1. Germline CDR1 is MNHEY and CDR2 is SMNVEV (reference sequence). The CDR3 length is 15 residues. Trimming cost V 6 bases and J 2 bases; bases outside gene matches: 6. The CDR3 spells CASSPDRAGNQPQHF. The CDR3 DNA reads TGTGCCAGCAGCCCGGACAGGGCGGGCAATCAGCCCCAGCATTTT.

This clonotype was counted only a few times. The chain has TRBV6-6 and TRBJ2-5; the D gene is possibly TRBD2 (5 bases). The germline CDR1 and CDR2 sequences are MNHNY and SVGAGI (reference sequence). This CDR3 spans 13 amino acids. V lost 2 bases to trimming and J lost 4 bases, with 8 bases between them. The CDR3 bases are TGTGCCAGCAGTTACGAGGGCGTAGAGACCCAGTACTTC. It specifies CASSYEGVETQYF.

The V gene is TRBV6-6, the J gene TRBJ2-3; 8 positions match TRBD1. V shed 2 bases and J 2 bases; nucleotides not matched to a gene: 12. This CDR3 is built from 18 residues. CDR1 MNHNY and CDR2 SVGAGI come from the germline V gene (reference sequence). Here the CDR3 DNA reads TGTGCCAGCAGTTACAGGAGCAGGGGGCTCCTATTCACAGATACGCAGTATTTT. Amino acids: CASSYRSRGLLFTDTQYF.

The chain has TRBV29-1 and TRBJ2-7; D is unclear. The assigned J gene may be wrong: the sequence end matches TRBJ2-5 better. Germline loops: CDR1 SQVTM, CDR2 ANQGSEA. The CDR3 runs 11 residues. CDR3 coding DNA: TGCAGCGTAACTACCTGGGAGACCCAGTACTTC. As protein: CSVTTWETQYF.

This chain links TRBV5-1 with TRBJ1-6; the D is unclear. This CDR3 region has 13 residues. CDR1 is SGHRS and CDR2 is YFSETQ in the germline V gene. The V and J ends lost 2 bases and 13 bases respectively, with 13 bases between them. The CDR3 loop reads CASSLDLEGPLHF. The CDR3 coding sequence is TGCGCCAGCAGCTTAGACCTCGAAGGGCCCCTCCACTTT.

The chain recombines TRBV12-3 or TRBV12-4 with TRBJ2-3, with D perhaps given as TRBD1 or TRBD2 (5 bases each). The CDR3 is made up of 15 amino acids. V gave up 6 bases and J gave up 1 base, with 14 bases separating them. CDR3 amino acids: CASSNPGRGTDTQYF. CDR3 nucleotide sequence: TGTGCCAGCAGCAACCCGGGACGAGGCACAGATACGCAGTATTTT.

This clonotype was seen a few times. The chain uses TRBV12-3 or TRBV12-4 and TRBJ1-1, with TRBD1 matching over 8 bases. The CDR3 loop spans 15 amino acids. J was trimmed by 9 bases and V by 6 bases; bases with no gene match: 15. The CDR3 sequence is CASREQGQATSKAFF. The CDR3 DNA follows: TGTGCCAGCAGGGAACAGGGACAGGCAACATCAAAAGCTTTCTTT.

This clonotype has more than one count but fewer than ten. The rearrangement uses TRBV7-2 and TRBJ2-3, with 8 bases that match TRBD1. The CDR3 length is 13 residues. The V gene's germline CDR1 is SGHTA and CDR2 FQGNSA. Trimming at V came to 7 bases and at J to 4 bases, leaving 4 bases not matched to a gene. The CDR3 is CASNPGGPDTQYF. The CDR3 coding sequence is TGTGCCAGCAACCCAGGGGGCCCAGATACGCAGTATTTT.

There are a few counts of this clonotype. The chain is built from TRBV7-6 and TRBJ2-7; D uncertain. Germline values: CDR1 SGHVS, CDR2 FNYEAQ. The CDR3 spans 17 residues. With 2 bases removed from V and 5 bases from J, the gap between germline ends came to 22 bases. The CDR3 coding sequence is TGTGCCAGCAGCTTAAGTGCGGCTAGACCCTTTAGCCACGAGCAGTACGTC. Its protein product is CASSLSAARPFSHEQYV.

This clonotype occurred a few times. The chain has TRBV7-8 and TRBJ2-1; TRBD2 matches at 11 bases. Germline assignment: CDR1 SGHVS and CDR2 FQNEAQ. Trimming at V came to 0 bases and at J to 2 bases, leaving 3 bases not matched to a gene. The CDR3 has 17 amino acids. The CDR3 protein is CASSLAGTSGPYNEQFF. Here the CDR3 DNA reads TGTGCCAGCAGCTTAGCCGGGACTAGCGGACCCTACAATGAGCAGTTCTTC.

CDR3 nucleotide sequence: TGTGCCAGCAGCTTGGACAGGGCTCCCTACGAGCAGTACTTC. It translates to CASSLDRAPYEQYF. V and J are TRBV5-5 and TRBJ2-7, with D possibly matching TRBD1 (6 bases). Trimming removed 0 bases at V and 2 bases at J, with 9 bases between. The CDR3 runs to 14 residues. The germline V gene encodes CDR1 SGHKS and CDR2 YYEKEE (reference sequence).

This clonotype was observed a few times. This chain joins TRBV20-1 and TRBJ1-1; TRBD1 matches at 7 bases. Germline lookup yields CDR1 DFQATT and CDR2 SNEGSKA (reference sequence). The CDR3 extends over 16 amino acids. V gave up 0 bases and J gave up 5 bases; unmatched junction bases: 12. CDR3 DNA: TGCAGTGCTAGAGATAGGGAAGAGAGGGGGCGGACTGAAGCTTTCTTT. Protein sequence: CSARDREERGRTEAFF.

This rearrangement joins TRBV12-3 or TRBV12-4 to TRBJ1-2, with TRBD1 matching over 7 bases. With V trimmed by 6 bases and J by 4 bases, 8 bases remained unmatched. The length of the CDR3 is 14 residues. The CDR3 reads CASRPGAGGYGYTF. DNA of the CDR3: TGTGCCAGCAGACCCGGAGCAGGGGGCTATGGCTACACCTTC.